One sample yielded the 7 T cell receptor beta chains listed below, sequenced in a study of T cell responses to AZD1222 COVID-19 vaccine. The data were produced by immunoSEQ multiplex PCR, yet TCRdb's version contains in-frame clones alone and is incomplete. In the table there are 45,000 or so clones, about 90% of which are singletons. The sample consisted of peripheral blood, taken 28 days after the second AZD1222 dose. These receptors came from an adult who received the AZD1222 COVID-19 vaccine.

CDR3 nucleotides: TGTGCCAGCAGCCCAGACAGGGGTGGGCCCACAGATACGCAGTATTTT. It translates to CASSPDRGGPTDTQYF. This rearrangement joins TRBV7-8 to TRBJ2-3; 8 nucleotides line up with TRBD1. Trimming took 5 bases from V and 2 from J; bases not matched to a gene: 9. The CDR3 consists of 16 residues. Germline CDR1 is SGHVS and CDR2 is FQNEAQ. The full variable domain, in which reference TRBV7-8 and TRBJ2-3 provide the parts outside the CDR3, is GAGVSQSPRYKVAKRGQDVALRCDPISGHVSLFWYQQALGQGPEFLTYFQNEAQLDKSGLPSDRFFAERPEGSVSTLKIQRTQQEDSAVYLCASSPDRGGPTDTQYFGPGTRLTVL.

The rearrangement joins TRBV9 to TRBJ2-2; D tentatively fits TRBD1 or TRBD2 (6 bases each). The CDR3 spans 17 residues. The V end lost 0 bases, the J end lost 7 bases, and 19 bases lay between the germline ends. Germline V lookup: CDR1 SGDLS, CDR2 YYNGEE. CDR3 sequence (DNA): TGTGCCAGCAGCGTAGAAGATGGATTCGGGGGCTTCGGGGAGCTGTTTTTT. Protein: CASSVEDGFGGFGELFF. The full variable domain, with the rest looked up from reference TRBV9 and TRBJ2-2, is DSGVTQTPKHLITATGQRVTLRCSPRSGDLSVYWYQQSLDQGLQFLIQYYNGEERAKGNILERFSAQQFPDLHSELNLSSLELGDSALYFCASSVEDGFGGFGELFFGEGSRLTVL.

The CDR3 region has the DNA TGTGCCAGCAGCTTAGCTCCCAGGGTCCAAGGGCAGTACTTC. Protein sequence: CASSLAPRVQGQYF. The rearrangement uses TRBV11-2 and TRBJ2-7, with D possibly being TRBD1 (5 bases). With 1 base removed from V and 9 bases from J, the gap between germline ends came to 16 bases. The germline V gene has CDR1 SGHAT and CDR2 FQNNGV. The CDR3 is made up of 14 amino acids.

The J gene is TRBJ1-5, the V gene TRBV4-2, with D maybe TRBD1 (5 bases). The CDR3 is made up of 14 amino acids. V shed 5 bases and J shed 2 bases, with 10 bases lying between them. Germline V gene data show CDR1 as LGHNA and CDR2 as YNFKEQ. The CDR3 bases are TGTGCCAGCAGCACCCAGGGAGGCAATCAGCCCCAGCATTTT. Encoded protein: CASSTQGGNQPQHF.

The rearrangement links TRBV6-5 to TRBJ1-3; 7 bases match TRBD1. V dropped 6 bases and J dropped 3; count of bases not matched to a gene: 5. Germline loops: CDR1 MNHEY, CDR2 SVGAGI. This CDR3 is built from 14 residues. This CDR3 is CASSGAGGGNTIYF. The CDR3 nucleotides are TGTGCCAGCAGCGGGGCAGGGGGTGGAAACACCATATATTTT.

The genes are TRBV4-1 and TRBJ1-2; possibly TRBD1 for D (6 bases). The germline V and J ends were trimmed by 1 base and 4 bases, with 13 bases remaining between them. Germline CDR1 reads MGHRA; CDR2 reads YSYEKL. This CDR3 is built from 15 residues. The CDR3 nucleotides are TGCGCCAGCAGCCAAGTCCCAGGGGCCTTCTATGGCTACACCTTC. Translating gives CASSQVPGAFYGYTF.

The rearrangement links TRBV10-3 to TRBJ1-1, with D hard to call. V lost 4 bases to trimming and J lost 6 bases, with 12 bases between them. CDR3 length: 13 residues. In germline, CDR1 is ENHRY, CDR2 SYGVKD. CDR3 DNA sequence: TGTGCCATCAGTGTGGCGGAGGACGCTGAAGCTTTCTTT. The encoded protein is CAISVAEDAEAFF.